Shown below are 2 T cell receptor beta chains from a single sample sequenced in a study of multiple sclerosis patients with progressive multifocal leukoencephalopathy. Sequencing was performed with immunoSEQ multiplex PCR; in TCRdb, only in-frame clones are kept and a portion is missing. This table holds 25,000 to 35,000 clones, about 91% found once. The time point denotes: before natalizumab initiation. The specimen was PBMCs. All receptors derive from a human donor with multiple sclerosis.

This chain links TRBV5-1 with TRBJ2-7; D is unresolved. Trimming took off 3 bases at V and 3 bases at J, with 7 bases between the two ends. The germline V gene encodes CDR1 SGHRS and CDR2 YFSETQ. This CDR3 has 12 amino acids. CDR3 bases: TGCGCCAGCAGCTCAGGCCTCTACGAGCAGTACTTC. This sequence encodes CASSSGLYEQYF.

This chain links TRBV7-9 with TRBJ2-4; a possible D gene is TRBD1 (6 bases). Trimming shortened V by 5 bases and J by 9 bases, and 11 bases separated the two germline ends. The germline V gene has CDR1 SEHNR and CDR2 FQNEAQ (reference sequence). The CDR3 loop spans 12 amino acids. Here the CDR3 DNA reads TGTGCCAGCAGCCAGGACAGCGGCATTCAGTACTTC. It specifies CASSQDSGIQYF.